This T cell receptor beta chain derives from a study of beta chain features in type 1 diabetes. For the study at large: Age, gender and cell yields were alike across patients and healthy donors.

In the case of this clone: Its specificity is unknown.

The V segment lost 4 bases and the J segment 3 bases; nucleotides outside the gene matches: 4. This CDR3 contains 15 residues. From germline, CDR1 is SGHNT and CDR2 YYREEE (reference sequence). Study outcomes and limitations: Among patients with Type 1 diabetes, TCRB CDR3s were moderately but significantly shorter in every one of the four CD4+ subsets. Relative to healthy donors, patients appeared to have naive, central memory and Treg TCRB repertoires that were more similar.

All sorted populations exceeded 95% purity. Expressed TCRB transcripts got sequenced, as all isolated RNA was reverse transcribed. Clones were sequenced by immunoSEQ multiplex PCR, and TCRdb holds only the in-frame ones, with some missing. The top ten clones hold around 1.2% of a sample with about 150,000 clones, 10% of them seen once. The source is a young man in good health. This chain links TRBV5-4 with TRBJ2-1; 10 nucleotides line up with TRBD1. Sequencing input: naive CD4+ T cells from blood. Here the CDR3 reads CASSLGTGDYNEQFF. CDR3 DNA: TGTGCCAGCAGCCTAGGGACAGGGGACTACAATGAGCAGTTCTTC.